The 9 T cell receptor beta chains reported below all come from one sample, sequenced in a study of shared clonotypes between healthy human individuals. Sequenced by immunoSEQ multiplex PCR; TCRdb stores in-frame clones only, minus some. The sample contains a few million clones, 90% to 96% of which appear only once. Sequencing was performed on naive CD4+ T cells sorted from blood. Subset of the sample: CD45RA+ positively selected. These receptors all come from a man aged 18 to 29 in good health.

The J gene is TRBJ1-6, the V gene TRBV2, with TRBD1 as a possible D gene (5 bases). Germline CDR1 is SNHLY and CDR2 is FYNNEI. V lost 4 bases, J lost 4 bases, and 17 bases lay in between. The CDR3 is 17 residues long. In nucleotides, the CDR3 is TGTGCCAGCAGTGGCCTCCCGGGGCGGGATTATAATTCACCCCTCCACTTT. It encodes CASSGLPGRDYNSPLHF.

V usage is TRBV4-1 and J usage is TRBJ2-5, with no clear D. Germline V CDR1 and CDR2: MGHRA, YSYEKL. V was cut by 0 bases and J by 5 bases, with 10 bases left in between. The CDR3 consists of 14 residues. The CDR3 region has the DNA TGCGCCAGCAGCCAAGAAAGGCTGAGGGAGACCCAGTACTTC. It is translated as CASSQERLRETQYF.

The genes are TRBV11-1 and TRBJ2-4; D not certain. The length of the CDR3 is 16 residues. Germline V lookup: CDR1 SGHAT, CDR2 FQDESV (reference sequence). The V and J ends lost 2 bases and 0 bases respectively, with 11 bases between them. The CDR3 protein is CASSLRVGVAKNIQYF. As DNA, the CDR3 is TGTGCCAGCAGCTTACGTGTAGGAGTAGCCAAAAACATTCAGTACTTC.

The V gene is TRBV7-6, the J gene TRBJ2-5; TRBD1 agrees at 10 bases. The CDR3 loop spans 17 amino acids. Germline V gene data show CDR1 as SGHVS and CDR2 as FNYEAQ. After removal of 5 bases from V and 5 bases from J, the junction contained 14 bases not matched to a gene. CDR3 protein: CASSPSPGTGAWETQYF. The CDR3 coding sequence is TGTGCCAGCAGCCCATCGCCAGGGACAGGGGCCTGGGAGACCCAGTACTTC.

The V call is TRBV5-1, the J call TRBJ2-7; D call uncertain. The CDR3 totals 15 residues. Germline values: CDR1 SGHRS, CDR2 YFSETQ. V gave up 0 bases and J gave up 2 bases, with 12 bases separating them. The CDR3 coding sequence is TGCGCCAGCAGCTTGGAATTAGGGTACGCCTACGAGCAGTACTTC. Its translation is CASSLELGYAYEQYF.

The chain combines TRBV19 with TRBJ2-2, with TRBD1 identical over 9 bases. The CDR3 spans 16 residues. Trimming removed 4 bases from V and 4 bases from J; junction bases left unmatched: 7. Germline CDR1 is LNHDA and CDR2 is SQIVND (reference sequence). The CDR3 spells CASSRGDRESTGELFF. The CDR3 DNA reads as TGTGCCAGTAGTAGAGGGGACAGGGAGAGCACCGGGGAGCTGTTTTTT.

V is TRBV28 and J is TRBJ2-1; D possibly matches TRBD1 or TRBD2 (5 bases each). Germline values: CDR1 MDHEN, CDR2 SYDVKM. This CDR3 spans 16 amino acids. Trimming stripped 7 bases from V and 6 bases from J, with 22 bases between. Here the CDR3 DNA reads TGTGCCAGCAATCTCCCGGGGCAGCTTCATGTCAATGAGCAGTTCTTC. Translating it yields CASNLPGQLHVNEQFF.

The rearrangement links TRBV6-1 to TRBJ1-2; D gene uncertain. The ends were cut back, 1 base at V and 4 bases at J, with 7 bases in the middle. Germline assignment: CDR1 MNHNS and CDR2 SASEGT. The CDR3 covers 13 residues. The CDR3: CASSEGQTYGYTF. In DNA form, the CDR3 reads TGTGCCAGCAGTGAAGGTCAGACCTATGGCTACACCTTC.

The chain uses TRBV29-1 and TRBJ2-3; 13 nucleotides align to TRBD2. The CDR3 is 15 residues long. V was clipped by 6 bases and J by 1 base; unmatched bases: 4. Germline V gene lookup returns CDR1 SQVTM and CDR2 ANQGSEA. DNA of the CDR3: TGCAGCGTAACCGGGACTAGCGGGGGCACAGATACGCAGTATTTT. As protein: CSVTGTSGGTDTQYF.